This record concerns one T cell receptor beta chain sequence. What it binds is not known. This sample is part of a study of cytomegalovirus exposure and HLA in healthy donors. In the study overall: A prior study identified 117 million unique TCR beta sequences from roughly 180 million T cells. General study findings and limits: For most TCR beta V segments, an earlier analysis put the productive rate at about 87% or about 30% of the time. More clonal expansion characterized HLA-associated TCR beta chains than equally common others in a later analysis.

Vbeta (60) and Jbeta (13) primers were used in the PCR. Produced via immunoSEQ multiplex PCR; TCRdb's table is partial and in-frame only. The sample yields some 50,000 clones, about 72% seen once. The sample was PBMCs. This clonotype was obtained from a man aged 30-40 years in good health and CMV-seronegative.

The CDR3 sequence: CASSQDPPRQQETQYF. In nucleotides, the CDR3 is TGCGCCAGCAGCCAAGATCCCCCGAGACAGCAAGAGACCCAGTACTTC. The chain uses TRBV4-1 and TRBJ2-5; D possibly corresponds to TRBD1 (5 bases). V dropped 0 bases and J dropped 2 bases, with 13 bases sitting between them. Germline CDR1 reads MGHRA; CDR2 reads YSYEKL. This CDR3 has 16 amino acids.